What follows are 16 T cell receptor beta chains derived from one specimen sequenced in a study of regulatory T cells in long-lasting Graves disease. Arm-PCR with iRepertoire HTBI primers amplified the CDR3 regions for these TCR beta libraries. TCRdb re-called the multiplex PCR reads through MiXCR, storing one row per CDR3 protein. This table holds about 290,000 distinct CDR3 sequences, around 20% found once. Time point indicated: persistent/refractory GD, antithyroid drugs over 5 years with positive TRAb. The authors made the TCR library using RNA they extracted from PBMCs. The sequencing here drew on peripheral blood mononuclear cells (PBMCs), taken when the disease was refractory, from a patient treated with antithyroid drugs. Receptors originate from a female donor with Graves disease.

This clonotype has a handful of counts. The V gene is TRBV4-1, the J gene TRBJ2-1; tentative D call: TRBD2 (5 bases). The CDR3 is 14 residues long. Trimming cost V 0 bases and J 6 bases, with 9 bases left between them. In germline, CDR1 is MGHRA, CDR2 YSYEKL. The CDR3 here is CASSQEGTSNEQFF. CDR3 bases: TGCGCCAGCAGCCAAGAGGGTACTAGCAATGAGCAGTTCTTC.

With regard to this clonotype: A much more abundant neighbour one base away suggests this may be a read error. The chain combines TRBV6-2 or TRBV6-3 with TRBJ2-5; weak D call: TRBD2 (6 bases). The CDR3 sequence is 15 residues long. The germline gives CDR1 MNHEY, CDR2 SVGEGT. V was trimmed by 5 bases and J by 7 bases, leaving 20 bases between them. The CDR3 region has the DNA TGTGCCAGCAGTGAAGTACGAGGGGTGGGGGGGACCCAGTACTTC. Encoded protein: CASSEVRGVGGTQYF.

CDR3 amino acids: CASSLAFGEFYEQYF. DNA of the CDR3: TGTGCCAGCAGCTTGGCCTTCGGGGAGTTCTACGAGCAGTACTTC. This chain uses TRBV7-9 with TRBJ2-7, with a weak D call TRBD2 (5 bases). The CDR3 has 15 residues. Germline CDR1 is SEHNR and CDR2 is FQNEAQ (reference sequence). The germline V and J ends were trimmed by 3 bases and 3 bases, with 15 bases remaining between them.

The rearrangement links TRBV3-1 to TRBJ2-6, with D unclear. CDR1 is LGHDT, CDR2 YNNKEL, per germline (reference sequence). V lost 0 bases, J lost 0 bases, and 3 bases lay in between. The CDR3 totals 15 residues. The CDR3 spells CASSQDISGANVLTF. The CDR3 DNA follows: TGTGCCAGCAGCCAAGACATCTCTGGGGCCAACGTCCTGACTTTC.

This clonotype has at least ten counts. V is TRBV7-9 and J is TRBJ2-7, with 9 positions matching TRBD1. Trimming at V came to 6 bases and at J to 5 bases, leaving 5 bases not matched to a gene. The CDR3 spans 13 residues. CDR1 is SEHNR and CDR2 is FQNEAQ in the germline V gene (reference sequence). The CDR3 DNA reads TGTGCCAGCAGACCCGGGACAGGGAACGAGCAGTACTTC. It is translated as CASRPGTGNEQYF.

The chain employs TRBV10-1 and TRBJ2-2, with D unclear. Germline CDR1 WNHNN, CDR2 SYGVQD (reference sequence). Trimming shortened V by 4 bases and J by 6 bases, and 9 bases separated the two germline ends. This CDR3 spans 13 amino acids. Here the CDR3 DNA reads TGCGCCAGCAGTGGGACCCGGGCCGGGGAGCTGTTTTTT. This sequence encodes CASSGTRAGELFF.

This clonotype was counted a few times. The chain has TRBV5-1 and TRBJ1-6; D unclear. The CDR3 contains 12 residues. Germline V gene lookup returns CDR1 SGHRS and CDR2 YFSETQ. Trimming removed 4 bases from V and 8 bases from J, with 7 bases in between. The CDR3 region is CASSLEDSPLHF. In DNA form, the CDR3 reads TGCGCCAGCAGCCTGGAAGATTCACCCCTCCACTTT.

For the CDR3, the DNA is TGTGCCAGCAGTTTTGGGGGAACCAATGAGCAGTTCTTC. It translates to CASSFGGTNEQFF. The chain uses TRBV28 and TRBJ2-1; D possibly uses TRBD1 or TRBD2 (5 bases each). The CDR3 totals 13 residues. Between the trimmed V and J ends, which lost 3 bases and 6 bases, there was a span of 9 bases. CDR1 and CDR2 from the germline V gene are MDHEN and SYDVKM.

This clonotype was counted many times. The chain carries TRBV28 and TRBJ2-2; TRBD1 matches at 7 bases. Looked up from germline, CDR1 is MDHEN and CDR2 is SYDVKM. The V and J ends lost 3 bases and 1 base, in that order; junction bases with no gene match: 5. The CDR3 is made up of 16 amino acids. The CDR3 DNA follows: TGTGCCAGCAGTTTGCTGGGGACAGAGAACACCGGGGAGCTGTTTTTT. It is translated as CASSLLGTENTGELFF.

This clonotype was detected only a few times. The V and J genes are TRBV10-3 and TRBJ2-7; D gene uncertain. Germline loops: CDR1 ENHRY, CDR2 SYGVKD. Trimming shortened V by 3 bases and J by 5 bases, and 8 bases separated the two germline ends. The CDR3 is made up of 12 amino acids. The CDR3 sequence is CAISDVGNEQYF. The CDR3 nucleotides are TGTGCCATCAGTGACGTAGGGAACGAGCAGTACTTC.

In its sample, this clonotype was seen many times. V usage is TRBV20-1 and J usage is TRBJ1-5; D gene ambiguous. Germline lookup yields CDR1 DFQATT and CDR2 SNEGSKA (reference sequence). CDR3 size: 12 residues. V lost 3 bases, J lost 5 bases, and 8 bases lay in between. The CDR3 DNA is TGCAGTGCTAGGCCCGGACATCAGCCCCAGCATTTT. This gives the protein CSARPGHQPQHF.

This clonotype was recorded many times. The rearrangement joins TRBV6-1 to TRBJ2-7, with 9 bases that match TRBD1. The V gene's germline CDR1 is MNHNS and CDR2 SASEGT. V trimming: 7 bases; J trimming: 3 bases; junction bases outside the gene matches: 10. The CDR3 has 15 amino acids. CDR3 residues: CASTPGGTGSYEQYF. The CDR3 DNA reads as TGTGCCAGCACTCCCGGCGGGACAGGGAGCTACGAGCAGTACTTC.

The V and J genes are TRBV11-3 and TRBJ2-3; the match to TRBD1 covers 7 bases. V lost 0 bases to trimming and J lost 1 base; unmatched junction nucleotides: 1. Looked up from germline, CDR1 is SGHNT and CDR2 is YENEEA. The CDR3 sequence is 15 residues long. This CDR3 is CASSLEGTGTDTQYF. DNA of the CDR3: TGTGCCAGCAGCTTAGAAGGGACAGGCACAGATACGCAGTATTTT.

J is TRBJ2-1 and V is TRBV29-1, with D unclear. CDR1 and CDR2 (germline): SQVTM, ANQGSEA. This CDR3 spans 12 amino acids. The V gene lost 6 bases and the J gene lost 5 bases, with 11 bases spanning the gap. The DNA of the CDR3 is TGCAGCGTCGGAACAGCTAACAATGAGCAGTTCTTC. Residues: CSVGTANNEQFF.

There are many counts of this clonotype. The chain has TRBV27 and TRBJ1-1, with TRBD1 as a possible D gene (5 bases). With 3 bases removed from V and 6 bases from J, the gap between germline ends came to 11 bases. There are 13 residues in the CDR3. In germline, CDR1 is MNHEY, CDR2 SMNVEV (reference sequence). The CDR3 DNA sequence: TGTGCCAGCAGTTTGGACGGGGGGTCTGAAGCTTTCTTT. Translated, it gives CASSLDGGSEAFF.

This clonotype was recorded many times. The J gene is TRBJ1-5, the V gene TRBV28; TRBD1 might be the D (5 bases). Germline CDR1 is MDHEN and CDR2 is SYDVKM. There are 16 residues in the CDR3. Trimming cost V 2 bases and J 2 bases, with 13 bases left between them. The CDR3, as DNA: TGTGCCAGCAGTTTACCAGACGGGGGGGGCAATCAGCCCCAGCATTTT. Its protein is CASSLPDGGGNQPQHF.